A selection of T cell receptor beta chains follows, all from one sample in a study of T-cell reconstitution after alpha-beta-depleted transplantation in children. TCRdb reanalysed the PCR reads using MiXCR and keeps one entry per CDR3 protein. The data show fewer than 700,000 distinct CDR3 sequences, with under 25% seen just once and 12% to 15% held by the top ten. Specimen: PBMCs, mostly from graft donor cells, collected 360 days after TCRalphabeta/CD19-depleted stem cell transplant. The origin of the receptors is a boy under two years old who had a stem cell transplant for acute myeloid leukemia, so the T cells may come from the graft donor. Each CDR3 is given with its conserved first and last residue. A D gene is named only where the DNA matches it firmly. Clone size appears in some rows only: once, few, many, or a class for an expanded clone.

>.|TRBV7-2|few|TRBJ2-5
CASSLAVFGLETQYF
TGTGCCAGCAGCTTAGCCGTTTTTGGTCTCGAGACCCAGTACTTC
>.|TRBV6-2/TRBV6-3|many|TRBJ2-7
CASSYRGKAFYEQYF
TGTGCCAGCAGTTACCGAGGGAAAGCCTTTTACGAGCAGTACTTC
>.|TRBV12-3/TRBV12-4|.|TRBJ2-5
CASTWGGGVGTQYF
TGTGCCAGCACCTGGGGCGGAGGTGTTGGGACCCAGTACTTC
>.|TRBV23-1|.|TRBJ2-1
CASSAWGSAPSVFLFDEQFF
TGCGCCAGCAGTGCGTGGGGCAGCGCCCCGTCTGTCTTTTTGTTCGATGAGCAGTTCTTC
>.|TRBV28|.|TRBJ2-3
CASSLLRKSAPDTQYF
TGTGCCAGCAGTTTACTACGAAAGTCTGCCCCGGATACGCAGTATTTT
>.|TRBV15|.|TRBJ2-3
CATSRMAAGPDTQYF
TGTGCCACCAGCAGGATGGCCGCGGGGCCCGATACGCAGTATTTT
>TRBD2|TRBV12-3/TRBV12-4|.|TRBJ2-3
CASSPRPGGAGTQYF
TGTGCCAGCAGTCCCAGGCCCGGGGGGGCAGGGACGCAGTATTTT
>.|TRBV4-1|many|TRBJ2-1
CASSQEERDNEQFF
TGCGCCAGCAGCCAAGAGGAAAGGGACAATGAGCAGTTCTTC
>.|TRBV7-9|.|TRBJ2-3
CASSMEGGADTQYF
TGTGCCAGCAGCATGGAGGGCGGCGCAGATACGCAGTATTTT
>.|TRBV5-1|few|TRBJ1-1
CASSLNAVSEAFF
TGCGCCAGCAGCTTGAATGCCGTTAGTGAAGCTTTCTTT
>TRBD2|TRBV20-1|.|TRBJ2-2
CSADGLEAGELFF
TGCAGTGCCGACGGACTAGAAGCCGGGGAGCTGTTTTTT
>.|TRBV29-1|many|TRBJ2-3
CSVGGISTDTQYF
TGCAGCGTTGGGGGGATTAGCACAGATACGCAGTATTTT
>TRBD2|TRBV20-1|many|TRBJ2-1
CSARVLAGGSSSYNEQFF
TGCAGTGCTAGAGTACTAGCGGGGGGTTCCAGCTCCTACAATGAGCAGTTCTTC
>.|TRBV4-3|many|TRBJ2-7
CASSLYMSYEQYF
TGCGCCAGCAGCCTGTACATGTCCTACGAGCAGTACTTC
>.|TRBV21-1|many|TRBJ2-3
CASSKDSTPQDTQYF
TGTGCCAGCAGCAAGGACTCGACCCCACAAGATACGCAGTATTTT